The 18 T cell receptor beta chains reported below all come from one sample, sequenced in a study of early T cells in non-severe SARS-CoV-2 infection. MiXCR, applied by TCRdb to the 5' RACE reads, yields one record per CDR3 protein. This table has roughly 54,000 distinct CDR3 sequences, roughly 12% appearing once. Sequenced sample: whole blood. These receptors all stem from an adult who was a healthcare worker with PCR-confirmed SARS-CoV-2 infection or an uninfected control (not recorded which).

The genes are TRBV11-2 and TRBJ2-5; 8 bases match TRBD2. This CDR3 has 15 amino acids. Per germline, CDR1 SGHAT and CDR2 FQNNGV. J was trimmed by 4 bases and V by 5 bases; bases with no gene match: 9. The CDR3 region has the DNA TGTGCCAGCAGCCCCCCGGGACTAGGGGCAGAGACCCAGTACTTC. Translation: CASSPPGLGAETQYF.

The table lists this clonotype with a few counts. The rearrangement links TRBV11-2 to TRBJ2-2, with TRBD1 identical over 8 bases. V lost 1 base, J lost 4 bases, and 8 bases stayed unmatched. In germline, CDR1 is SGHAT, CDR2 FQNNGV. The CDR3 length is 17 residues. CDR3 region: CASSLAVGTGLTGELFF. The DNA for the CDR3 is TGTGCCAGCAGCTTAGCTGTAGGGACAGGACTCACCGGGGAGCTGTTTTTT. Full variable domain (missing parts from reference TRBV11-2 and TRBJ2-2): EAGVAQSPRYKIIEKRQSVAFWCNPISGHATLYWYQQILGQGPKLLIQFQNNGVVDDSQLPKDRFSAERLKGVDSTLKIQPAKLEDSAVYLCASSLAVGTGLTGELFFGEGSRLTVL.

The table lists this clonotype with a few counts. The CDR3 reads CASSQGPDSGETQYF. CDR3 DNA: TGCGCCAGCAGCCAAGGGCCCGACAGCGGGGAGACCCAGTACTTC. This sequence joins TRBV4-1 and TRBJ2-5; weak D call: TRBD2 (6 bases). The CDR3 is 15 residues long. Germline CDR1 is MGHRA and CDR2 is YSYEKL. V was trimmed by 1 base and J by 5 bases, leaving 14 bases between them.

This clonotype was observed many times. J is TRBJ2-7 and V is TRBV6-1; TRBD1 matches 9 bases. The ends lost 7 bases at V and 4 bases at J; junction bases unmatched: 5. CDR1 MNHNS and CDR2 SASEGT come from the germline V gene. This CDR3 has 13 amino acids. The chain's CDR3 is CASNPGQGYEQYF. CDR3 DNA sequence: TGTGCCAGCAACCCGGGACAGGGTTACGAGCAGTACTTC.

The V gene is TRBV7-2, the J gene TRBJ2-5; the D gene could be TRBD1 or TRBD2 (5 bases each). V lost 2 bases, J lost 0 bases, and 16 bases lay in between. Germline values: CDR1 SGHTA, CDR2 FQGNSA. This CDR3 contains 17 residues. The CDR3 region is CASSLRRRDPYQETQYF. The CDR3 DNA is TGTGCCAGCAGCTTAAGGAGACGGGACCCTTACCAAGAGACCCAGTACTTC.

This chain joins TRBV11-2 and TRBJ2-2; D perhaps matches TRBD2 (5 bases). The germline V and J ends were trimmed by 2 bases and 4 bases, with 14 bases remaining between them. CDR3 length: 16 residues. Per germline, CDR1 SGHAT and CDR2 FQNNGV. The CDR3 coding sequence is TGTGCCAGCAGCTTATTGGAGGCTCTAACCACCGGGGAGCTGTTTTTT. It encodes CASSLLEALTTGELFF.

This clonotype was found once. The V and J genes are TRBV12-5 and TRBJ2-2; D tentatively fits TRBD1 or TRBD2 (6 bases each). The CDR3 is made up of 20 amino acids. The germline V and J ends were trimmed by 1 base and 6 bases, with 27 bases remaining between them. CDR1 and CDR2 (germline): LGHNT, FRNRAP. Written as DNA, the CDR3 is TGTGCTAGTGGTTTGGGAGGAGGGGCTAGACAGGTTTGGAATCCCGGGGAGCTGTTTTTT. Translating gives CASGLGGGARQVWNPGELFF.

This clonotype has only a few counts. V and J are TRBV7-9 and TRBJ2-1; 7 nucleotides agree with TRBD2. The germline V gene encodes CDR1 SEHNR and CDR2 FQNEAQ (reference sequence). The CDR3 has 14 amino acids. Trimming took 5 bases from V and 3 from J; bases not matched to a gene: 4. Here the CDR3 DNA reads TGTGCCAGCAGCCCCCGGGACTACTACAATGAGCAGTTCTTC. Its protein product is CASSPRDYYNEQFF. Complete variable domain (other parts from reference TRBV7-9 and TRBJ2-1): DTGVSQNPRHKITKRGQNVTFRCDPISEHNRLYWYRQTLGQGPEFLTYFQNEAQLEKSRLLSDRFSAERPKGSFSTLEIQRTEQGDSAMYLCASSPRDYYNEQFFGPGTRLTVL.

This clonotype was counted many times. V usage is TRBV7-2 and J usage is TRBJ2-3, with 7 bases aligning to TRBD2. V lost 1 base to trimming and J lost 2 bases; unmatched junction nucleotides: 3. The V gene's germline CDR1 is SGHTA and CDR2 FQGNSA. This CDR3 has 15 amino acids. CDR3 sequence reads: CASSLGTRNTDTQYF. The CDR3, as DNA: TGTGCCAGCAGCTTAGGGACTAGGAACACAGATACGCAGTATTTT. The whole variable domain, remainder taken from reference TRBV7-2 and TRBJ2-3, is GAGVSQSPSNKVTEKGKDVELRCDPISGHTALYWYRQSLGQGLEFLIYFQGNSAPDKSGLPSDRFSAERTGGSVSTLTIQRTQQEDSAVYLCASSLGTRNTDTQYFGPGTRLTVL.

This clonotype was counted only a few times. This chain joins TRBV15 and TRBJ2-1, with D tentatively TRBD1 (6 bases). The V end was cut by 0 bases, the J end by 5 bases, with 14 bases between. This CDR3 is built from 16 residues. Germline CDR1 and CDR2: LNHNV and YYDKDF (reference sequence). The DNA of the CDR3 is TGTGCCACCAGCAGAGATGCAGGACAGCCTAACAATGAGCAGTTCTTC. Protein product: CATSRDAGQPNNEQFF.

This clonotype appeared a few times. This chain joins TRBV30 and TRBJ1-2; D gene ambiguous. Deletions cut 4 bases from V and 6 bases from J, with 12 bases between. This CDR3 has 12 residues. Germline CDR1 GTSNPN, CDR2 SVGIG (reference sequence). The CDR3, as DNA: TGTGCCTGGACACACACGGACCATGGCTACACCTTC. Its translation: CAWTHTDHGYTF.

This clonotype was picked up a small number of times. This chain connects TRBV7-9 to TRBJ1-5, with a possible D match to TRBD1 (6 bases). CDR3 length: 15 amino acids. Per the germline V gene, CDR1 is SEHNR and CDR2 is FQNEAQ (reference sequence). Trimming pared 3 bases from V and 6 bases from J, leaving 15 bases between. CDR3: CASSFNTGGLQPQHF. CDR3 DNA: TGTGCCAGCAGCTTTAATACGGGGGGGCTTCAGCCCCAGCATTTT.

This chain links TRBV2 with TRBJ2-2; D possibly uses TRBD1 or TRBD2 (5 bases each). CDR1 is SNHLY, CDR2 FYNNEI, per germline. CDR3 length equals 12 residues. V gave up 6 bases and J gave up 3 bases, with 5 bases separating them. CDR3 amino acids: CASRGDTGELFF. For the CDR3, the DNA is TGTGCCAGCAGGGGGGACACCGGGGAGCTGTTTTTT.

The chain joins TRBV28 to TRBJ2-7, with D uncertain. The CDR3 runs to 15 residues. Trimming stripped 1 base from V and 9 bases from J, with 19 bases between. Germline V gives CDR1 MDHEN, CDR2 SYDVKM. The CDR3 bases are TGTGCCAGCAGTTTATTTGGCGGCGGACCGAAGGGGCAGTACTTC. Translation gives CASSLFGGGPKGQYF.

This clonotype has a count of ten or more. The chain has TRBV12-3 or TRBV12-4 and TRBJ1-1; the match to TRBD1 covers 7 bases. V lost 5 bases, J lost 8 bases, and 8 bases stayed unmatched. The CDR3 is 13 residues long. The CDR3 sequence is CASSPGQEQEAFF. The CDR3 DNA sequence: TGTGCCAGCAGTCCCGGACAGGAGCAAGAAGCTTTCTTT.

The chain joins TRBV4-3 to TRBJ2-1, with unresolved D. CDR3 length equals 15 residues. Germline CDR1 is LGHNA and CDR2 is YSLEER. V was pared by 2 bases and J by 2 bases, with 10 bases between. CDR3 nucleotide sequence: TGCGCCAGCAGCCAACCCCAGGCACCCTACAATGAGCAGTTCTTC. Amino acid sequence: CASSQPQAPYNEQFF.

This clonotype appeared many times. The chain carries TRBV29-1 and TRBJ1-1, with TRBD1 matching 9 bases. V lost 7 bases to trimming and J lost 8 bases; unmatched junction nucleotides: 5. The CDR3 totals 11 residues. From germline, CDR1 is SQVTM and CDR2 ANQGSEA. This CDR3 reads CSGTGDKEAFF. The CDR3 DNA sequence: TGCAGCGGGACAGGGGATAAAGAAGCTTTCTTT.

This chain links TRBV2 with TRBJ2-1, with unresolved D. Germline assignment: CDR1 SNHLY and CDR2 FYNNEI. The CDR3 loop spans 14 amino acids. V lost 3 bases, J lost 7 bases, and 13 bases lay in between. The CDR3 spells CASSETWVENEQFF. The CDR3 nucleotides read TGTGCCAGCAGTGAGACTTGGGTAGAGAATGAGCAGTTCTTC.